This T cell receptor beta chain was sequenced in a study of control samples from healthy donors and cancer patients. V lost 2 bases and J lost 0, with 12 bases in between. The CDR3 contains 15 residues. Germline loops: CDR1 SGHTS, CDR2 YDEGEE. Clones were sequenced by immunoSEQ multiplex PCR, and TCRdb holds only the in-frame ones, with some missing. This sample has 90,000 to 150,000 clones, with approximately 90% found just once. V and J are TRBV5-8 and TRBJ2-7, with D possibly matching TRBD1 (6 bases). Sequences were obtained from blood. The clonotype comes from a man aged 35 to 55 in good health. The CDR3, as DNA: TGTGCCAGCAGCTTCCGGGACACCAACTCCTACGAGCAGTACTTC. This translates into CASSFRDTNSYEQYF.